This T cell receptor (beta chain) originates from a study of T cells after posttransplantation cyclophosphamide. Study conclusions and caveats: Later blood repertoires were often dominated by clones from the donor CD8+ memory compartment. Recipient CMV seropositivity and CMV reactivation strongly tracked TRB clonality. Blood and skin or GI T cell repertoires showed limited TRB overlap.

The method was immunoSEQ multiplex PCR; TCRdb's version includes in-frame clones alone and lacks a portion of them. Singletons are absent from the sample, which has some 11,000 clones. Cyclophosphamide on days +3 and +4 followed busulfan-fludarabine conditioning and a marrow graft. Germline lookup yields CDR1 LNHDA and CDR2 SQIVND (reference sequence). The V and J ends lost 8 bases and 2 bases respectively, with 9 bases between them. The CDR3 extends over 12 amino acids. This clone has at least ten counts. Its antigen is as yet unknown. The source was PBMCs, collected after allogeneic stem cell transplant with posttransplant cyclophosphamide. This TCR came from a female patient aged 40 to 55 who received an allogeneic stem cell transplant from a related donor, was CMV-positive, and had no GVHD. The graft donor may have contributed some T cells. This sequence joins TRBV19 and TRBJ1-2, with D perhaps matching TRBD1 (6 bases). The CDR3 protein is CASEDRNYGYTF. CDR3 sequence (DNA): TGTGCCAGTGAGGACAGAAACTATGGCTACACCTTC.